The 11 T cell receptor beta chains presented below share a single source sample, sequenced in a study of blood T cell repertoires in COVID-19. Produced via immunoSEQ multiplex PCR; TCRdb's table is partial and in-frame only. The sample yields around 92,000 clones, approximately 74% seen once. Specimen: peripheral blood. These receptors originate from a man between 65 and 85 years old with COVID-19, enrolled during active disease.

The chain links TRBV28 to TRBJ2-1; 8 nucleotides line up with TRBD1. The length of the CDR3 is 14 residues. CDR1 and CDR2 from the germline V gene are MDHEN and SYDVKM. J was trimmed by 10 bases and V by 6 bases; bases with no gene match: 11. Here the CDR3 DNA reads TGTGCCAGCAGCCCCGGGACAGGTCCCTGGGAGCAGTTCTTC. Its protein product is CASSPGTGPWEQFF.

The rearrangement uses TRBV28 and TRBJ1-1, with 10 bases that match TRBD1. The CDR3 sequence is 15 residues long. CDR1 MDHEN and CDR2 SYDVKM come from the germline V gene. Trimming removed 7 bases from V and 5 bases from J; junction bases left unmatched: 10. In DNA, the CDR3 is TGTGCCAGCACCCCCTGGGACAGGGGAGAGACTGAAGCTTTCTTT. Translation: CASTPWDRGETEAFF.

The chain links TRBV18 to TRBJ2-3; tentative D call: TRBD2 (6 bases). Germline loops: CDR1 KGHSH, CDR2 LQKENI. V was shortened by 6 bases and J by 13 bases, with 20 bases between the two germline ends. CDR3 length: 13 residues. The CDR3 region has the DNA TGTGCCAGCTCCGAGTCGGGGGAAGGTGGAGAGTATTTT. As protein: CASSESGEGGEYF.

V gene TRBV7-9 combines with J gene TRBJ1-1, with 7 bases aligning to TRBD1. CDR1 and CDR2 from the germline V gene are SEHNR and FQNEAQ (reference sequence). V lost 1 base to trimming and J lost 6 bases; unmatched junction nucleotides: 5. The CDR3 sequence is 14 residues long. The CDR3 nucleotides read TGTGCCAGCAGCTTAGGGGGAGACAGGGCTGAAGCTTTCTTT. The encoded protein is CASSLGGDRAEAFF.

The chain has TRBV9 and TRBJ1-3; D remains unclear. Looked up from germline, CDR1 is SGDLS and CDR2 is YYNGEE. Trimming removed 0 bases from V and 0 bases from J, with 10 bases in between. The CDR3 loop spans 16 amino acids. CDR3 nucleotides: TGTGCCAGCAGCGTAGATTCGGGGAGCTCTGGAAACACCATATATTTT. This encodes CASSVDSGSSGNTIYF.

This clone appeared a few times. This chain connects TRBV5-1 to TRBJ2-7, with 7 bases aligning to TRBD1. V lost 0 bases, J lost 3 bases, and 3 bases stayed unmatched. CDR1 is SGHRS and CDR2 is YFSETQ in the germline V gene. The CDR3 length is 14 residues. The CDR3 region has the DNA TGCGCCAGCAGCTTGGAGGGACAGTACTACGAGCAGTACTTC. This codes for CASSLEGQYYEQYF.

This chain connects TRBV7-8 to TRBJ2-1; 12 positions match TRBD2. Germline V lookup: CDR1 SGHVS, CDR2 FQNEAQ. The ends lost 1 base at V and 7 bases at J; junction bases unmatched: 8. The CDR3 extends over 17 amino acids. The CDR3 protein is CASSLGPLAGGINEQFF. CDR3 nucleotides: TGTGCCAGCAGCTTAGGCCCCCTAGCGGGAGGGATAAATGAGCAGTTCTTC. The full variable domain, with the rest looked up from reference TRBV7-8 and TRBJ2-1, is GAGVSQSPRYKVAKRGQDVALRCDPISGHVSLFWYQQALGQGPEFLTYFQNEAQLDKSGLPSDRFFAERPEGSVSTLKIQRTQQEDSAVYLCASSLGPLAGGINEQFFGPGTRLTVL.

The chain is built from TRBV3-1 (or the pseudogene TRBV3-2) and TRBJ1-1; possibly TRBD1 for D (5 bases). The CDR3 is made up of 16 amino acids. Germline-derived CDR1 and CDR2 are LGHDT and YNNKEL (reference sequence). Trimming pared 0 bases from V and 4 bases from J, leaving 15 bases between. The CDR3 sequence: CASSQDWEGWGTEAFF. CDR3 sequence (DNA): TGTGCCAGCAGCCAAGATTGGGAGGGGTGGGGCACTGAAGCTTTCTTT.

The rearrangement joins TRBV29-1 to TRBJ1-5, with D possibly matching TRBD1 (6 bases). The V end was cut by 4 bases, the J end by 9 bases, with 19 bases between. This CDR3 region has 14 residues. The germline CDR1 and CDR2 sequences are SQVTM and ANQGSEA. The chain's CDR3 is CSVALSQGGSPQHF. The CDR3 coding sequence is TGCAGCGTTGCTCTTTCACAGGGTGGTTCGCCCCAGCATTTT. Combining the CDR3 with reference TRBV29-1 and TRBJ1-5 gives the whole variable domain SAVISQKPSRDICQRGTSLTIQCQVDSQVTMMFWYRQQPGQSLTLIATANQGSEATYESGFVIDKFPISRPNLTFSTLTVSNMSPEDSSIYLCSVALSQGGSPQHFGDGTRLSIL.

This chain connects TRBV4-1 to TRBJ1-4; D unclear. This CDR3 is 15 amino acids long. Per the germline V gene, CDR1 is MGHRA and CDR2 is YSYEKL. Deletions cut 0 bases from V and 6 bases from J, with 11 bases between. CDR3: CASSQDTSGYEKLFF. The CDR3 DNA reads TGCGCCAGCAGCCAAGATACATCGGGGTATGAAAAACTGTTTTTT.

The rearrangement uses TRBV5-1 and TRBJ2-3, with 7 bases matching TRBD2. After removal of 0 bases from V and 4 bases from J, the junction contained 8 bases not matched to a gene. Germline lookup yields CDR1 SGHRS and CDR2 YFSETQ. The CDR3 length is 16 residues. CDR3 coding DNA: TGCGCCAGCAGCTTGGGGGCGGGAGATTCCTCAGATACGCAGTATTTT. It is translated as CASSLGAGDSSDTQYF.